This T cell receptor beta chain was obtained from a study of beta chain features in type 1 diabetes. Study results and caveats: In all four CD4+ subsets, TCRB CDR3 length was significantly, moderately reduced in type 1 diabetes.

The study reverse transcribed the entire isolated RNA, so it sequenced expressed TCRB transcripts. Method: immunoSEQ multiplex PCR; TCRdb's copy keeps in-frame clones and lacks some. This sample carries 600,000 to 750,000 clones, under 15% of them seen once, and the ten largest clones take around 0.12%. In the case of this clone: Its antigen is currently unknown.

CDR3 length equals 13 residues. V was cut by 4 bases and J by 6 bases, with 12 bases left in between. Germline CDR1 is SEHNR and CDR2 is FQNEAQ (reference sequence). The rearrangement uses TRBV7-9 and TRBJ1-2; D not resolved. Sequences were obtained from naive CD4+ T cells from blood. This clonotype was obtained from a man younger than 45 with type 1 diabetes. CDR3 residues: CASSSTEINGYTF. CDR3 DNA sequence: TGTGCCAGCAGCTCCACAGAGATAAATGGCTACACCTTC.